This T cell receptor beta chain was retrieved from a study of T cells in Graves' hyperthyroidism and ophthalmopathy. Whole-study findings and limits: Separating ophthalmopathy from stable hyperthyroidism was achieved by a 13 V-J model. It was a median around 6 months before onset that the model predicted ophthalmopathy. Most expanded thyroid clonotypes above 0.001 recurred in blood.

As to this clonotype: Its cognate antigen is unknown.

TCR beta CDR3 regions were amplified from RNA transcripts. Initially, a first-round RT-PCR of the TCR CDR3 employed the HTBI primer set. MiXCR, applied by TCRdb to the multiplex PCR reads, yields one record per CDR3 protein. The sample holds 480,000 or so distinct CDR3 sequences, 40% to 50% seen once. Diagnoses rested on clinical symptoms, serum thyroxine and TRAb, thyroid ultrasound and orbital computed tomography. Sequencing input: peripheral blood or thyroid tissue (not recorded which). This TCR derives from an adult woman with Graves' disease, either hyperthyroidism or ophthalmopathy (not recorded which).

CDR3 amino acids: CASFEGIGTEAFF. The CDR3 DNA is TGTGCCAGCTTCGAGGGGATTGGCACTGAAGCTTTCTTT. This chain links TRBV25-1 with TRBJ1-1; D is perhaps TRBD1 (5 bases). CDR1 and CDR2 (germline): MGHDK, SYGVNS. The ends were cut back, 8 bases at V and 4 bases at J, with 14 bases in the middle. The CDR3 has 13 residues.